The 25 T cell receptor beta chains in this list originate from one sample, sequenced in a study of cytomegalovirus exposure and HLA in healthy donors (dated by TCRdb to about 2017). Libraries were built with the immunoSEQ multiplex PCR assay. For the multiplex PCR, a mixture combining 60 forward primers for TCR Vbeta segments and 13 reverse primers for TCR Jbeta segments was used. TCRdb stores this immuneACCESS table with in-frame sequences only. Part of the clones is absent; in the studies checked, under half of the shortfall reflects unresolved V genes, and no reason is known for the rest. The sample table records tens of thousands of clones; more than 70% of these occur just once. The ten most abundant clones make up roughly 7% of the sample. The sequencing sample was made of PBMCs. All receptors derive from a man aged 30-40 years in good health and CMV-seropositive.

The V call is TRBV6-6, the J call TRBJ2-1; perhaps TRBD2 as D (6 bases). The CDR3 is made up of 14 amino acids. Trimming removed 4 bases at V and 1 base at J, with 8 bases between. The germline gives CDR1 MNHNY, CDR2 SVGAGI (reference sequence). CDR3 in DNA: TGTGCCAGCAGTTCCGGGACTTCCTACAATGAGCAGTTCTTC. This gives the protein CASSSGTSYNEQFF.

The V call is TRBV4-2, the J call TRBJ2-3; TRBD1 matches 7 bases. The CDR3 is made up of 17 amino acids. Germline V lookup: CDR1 LGHNA, CDR2 YNFKEQ. The V gene end was trimmed by 0 bases and the J gene end by 4 bases; junction bases not matched to a gene: 10. The CDR3 bases are TGTGCCAGCAGCCAAGATGGGACAGTCGTTTTCGCAGATACGCAGTATTTT. Its protein is CASSQDGTVVFADTQYF.

Only a few counts were recorded for this clone. The chain joins TRBV4-3 to TRBJ2-5; possibly TRBD2 for D (6 bases). Germline CDR1 LGHNA, CDR2 YSLEER. This CDR3 has 14 amino acids. Trimming took 2 bases from V and 4 from J, leaving 11 bases between them. This CDR3 is CASSQNTGGETQYF. DNA for the CDR3: TGCGCCAGCAGCCAAAATACCGGGGGAGAGACCCAGTACTTC.

The genes are TRBV27 and TRBJ2-5; 7 nucleotides line up with TRBD2. CDR1 and CDR2 from the germline V gene are MNHEY and SMNVEV (reference sequence). CDR3 length: 14 residues. Trimming took 6 bases from V and 1 from J; bases not matched to a gene: 5. The DNA for the CDR3 is TGTGCCAGCAGCCCTACTAGCGCCCAAGAGACCCAGTACTTC. It specifies CASSPTSAQETQYF.

This clone has a single count. The rearrangement links TRBV5-6 to TRBJ1-2, with D hard to call. Per germline, CDR1 SGHDT and CDR2 YYEEEE. The CDR3 has 15 amino acids. Trimming removed 6 bases at V and 2 bases at J, with 17 bases between. The CDR3 protein is CASIIRGSVNYGYTF. CDR3 nucleotide sequence: TGTGCCAGCATCATTAGAGGAAGTGTCAACTATGGCTACACCTTC. Full variable domain (outside the CDR3, taken from reference TRBV5-6 and TRBJ1-2): DAGVTQSPTHLIKTRGQQVTLRCSPKSGHDTVSWYQQALGQGPQFIFQYYEEEERQRGNFPDRFSGHQFPNYSSELNVNALLLGDSALYLCASIIRGSVNYGYTFGSGTRLTVV.

The chain is built from TRBV5-1 and TRBJ2-7; TRBD2 matches at 7 bases. The length of the CDR3 is 17 residues. With 5 bases clipped from V and 0 bases from J, the junction kept 14 bases outside the gene matches. In germline, CDR1 is SGHRS, CDR2 YFSETQ. CDR3 DNA: TGCGCCAGCAGGGGGGGGGACTCTCTCCCGAGCTCCTACGAGCAGTACTTC. Its translation: CASRGGDSLPSSYEQYF.

This clone was recorded a few times. The rearrangement uses TRBV5-1 and TRBJ2-7; D not resolved. Germline assignment: CDR1 SGHRS and CDR2 YFSETQ. This CDR3 contains 11 residues. V lost 3 bases to trimming and J lost 2 bases, with 3 bases between them. The CDR3 coding sequence is TGCGCCAGCAGCTCCACCTACGAGCAGTACTTC. It yields the protein CASSSTYEQYF.

J is TRBJ2-3 and V is TRBV5-5; TRBD2 is a possible D gene (5 bases). The CDR3 spans 14 residues. The germline V gene encodes CDR1 SGHKS and CDR2 YYEKEE (reference sequence). The V end was cut by 0 bases, the J end by 4 bases, with 9 bases between. The CDR3 coding sequence is TGTGCCAGCAGCTTGGTCCTGGGAGCAGATACGCAGTATTTT. Protein product: CASSLVLGADTQYF.

A remark on this clone: Compared with germline, one end of the junction differs, possibly owing to a read error. The chain carries TRBV6-1 and TRBJ2-1; 9 nucleotides line up with TRBD1. Germline V gene sequence: CDR1 MNHNS, CDR2 SASEGT. The length of the CDR3 is 12 residues. The CDR3 DNA is TGTGCCAGCAGTGAAGCGCCGGGACAGGGTCTCTTC. Translated, it gives CASSEAPGQGLF.

V and J are TRBV5-1 and TRBJ1-2, with TRBD1 matching 9 bases. V was pared by 4 bases and J by 2 bases, with 3 bases of the junction left unmatched. CDR1 and CDR2 from the germline V gene are SGHRS and YFSETQ. This CDR3 comprises 14 residues. In nucleotides, the CDR3 is TGCGCCAGCAGCGTGACAGGGGGGAACTATGGCTACACCTTC. This encodes CASSVTGGNYGYTF.

The chain joins TRBV11-3 to TRBJ1-1; no clear D gene. Germline V gene sequence: CDR1 SGHNT, CDR2 YENEEA. Trimming removed 6 bases from V and 0 bases from J, with 14 bases in between. The CDR3 loop spans 15 amino acids. The CDR3 DNA sequence: TGTGCCAGCAGTTTGAGCGGCCGTCTGAACACTGAAGCTTTCTTT. Translated: CASSLSGRLNTEAFF.

The genes are TRBV7-6 and TRBJ2-1; 10 positions agree with TRBD1. Trimming took 3 bases from V and 6 from J; bases not matched to a gene: 8. The CDR3 length is 16 residues. The V gene's germline CDR1 is SGHVS and CDR2 FNYEAQ. CDR3 loop: CASSFTRDRGSNEQFF. The CDR3 bases are TGTGCCAGCAGCTTTACACGGGACAGGGGTTCCAATGAGCAGTTCTTC.

The chain recombines TRBV28 with TRBJ1-2; D perhaps matches TRBD1 (5 bases). The CDR3 covers 14 residues. V dropped 1 base and J dropped 2 bases, with 8 bases sitting between them. Germline loops: CDR1 MDHEN, CDR2 SYDVKM. In DNA, the CDR3 is TGTGCCAGCAGTTTATTGACAGTGAACTATGGCTACACCTTC. Its protein product is CASSLLTVNYGYTF.

The rearrangement links TRBV7-3 to TRBJ2-5; 11 bases match TRBD1. Germline V gene sequence: CDR1 SGHTA, CDR2 FQGTGA. After removal of 7 bases from V and 6 bases from J, the junction contained 7 bases not matched to a gene. CDR3 size: 14 residues. The CDR3 sequence is CASNRDRGEKTQYF. The CDR3, as DNA: TGTGCCAGCAACCGGGACAGGGGGGAAAAGACCCAGTACTTC.

The J gene is TRBJ1-6, the V gene TRBV28; no clear D gene. The ends were cut back, 7 bases at V and 0 bases at J, with 22 bases in the middle. Germline CDR1 MDHEN, CDR2 SYDVKM. The CDR3 contains 19 residues. CDR3 protein: CASTVFPGPRDSYNSPLHF. The CDR3 bases are TGTGCCAGCACCGTTTTCCCCGGACCACGGGACTCCTATAATTCACCCCTCCACTTT.

The chain couples TRBV7-9 to TRBJ2-1; TRBD2 agrees at 9 bases. This CDR3 has 17 amino acids. Trimming cost V 5 bases and J 7 bases; bases outside gene matches: 15. Germline V CDR1 and CDR2: SEHNR, FQNEAQ (reference sequence). CDR3: CASSTGTSYPHWNEQFF. The CDR3 DNA sequence: TGTGCCAGCAGCACTGGGACTAGCTATCCACACTGGAATGAGCAGTTCTTC.

The gene calls are TRBV6-1 and TRBJ2-7; 9 nucleotides agree with TRBD1. V was clipped by 3 bases and J by 3 bases; unmatched bases: 3. From germline, CDR1 is MNHNS and CDR2 SASEGT. This CDR3 comprises 14 residues. The CDR3 reads CASSDGTGIYEQYF. The CDR3 DNA reads as TGTGCCAGCAGTGATGGGACAGGGATCTACGAGCAGTACTTC.

The rearrangement uses TRBV14 and TRBJ2-7; 10 bases are a match to TRBD2. The V gene's germline CDR1 is SGHDN and CDR2 FVKESK. V gave up 1 base and J gave up 3 bases; unmatched junction bases: 6. The CDR3 spans 16 residues. Here the CDR3 DNA reads TGTGCCAGCAGCCAAGGGCTCCCTAGCGGGGGCTACGAGCAGTACTTC. Amino acid sequence: CASSQGLPSGGYEQYF.

The rearrangement uses TRBV7-2 and TRBJ2-5; 9 nucleotides line up with TRBD1. CDR3 length: 14 amino acids. Trimming took 5 bases from V and 2 from J; bases not matched to a gene: 3. Germline values: CDR1 SGHTA, CDR2 FQGNSA. Here the CDR3 reads CASSVGQGQETQYF. The CDR3 DNA reads TGTGCCAGCAGCGTGGGACAGGGACAAGAGACCCAGTACTTC.

This clone was recorded a few times. The chain is built from TRBV5-6 and TRBJ1-4; 9 bases match TRBD1. The CDR3 loop spans 13 amino acids. In germline, CDR1 is SGHDT, CDR2 YYEEEE. V gave up 0 bases and J gave up 15 bases; unmatched junction bases: 6. CDR3: CASSLGTGDLMFF. Written as DNA, the CDR3 is TGTGCCAGCAGCTTGGGGACAGGGGACCTCATGTTTTTT.

CDR3 protein: CASSLEAGGSYEQYF. The CDR3 region has the DNA TGCGCCAGCAGCTTGGAAGCGGGGGGCTCCTACGAGCAGTACTTC. This chain connects TRBV5-1 to TRBJ2-5, with 9 positions matching TRBD2. The tail of the sequence fits TRBJ2-7 better, so the J call may be wrong. CDR3 length: 15 residues. Per germline, CDR1 SGHRS and CDR2 YFSETQ.

This chain joins TRBV18 and TRBJ2-7; D possibly corresponds to TRBD1 (5 bases). The CDR3 has 15 amino acids. V lost 0 bases and J lost 3, with 12 bases in between. Germline loops: CDR1 KGHSH, CDR2 LQKENI. The DNA of the CDR3 is TGTGCCAGCTCACCACCGTCACAACAGGACTACGAGCAGTACTTC. This translates into CASSPPSQQDYEQYF.

The table lists this clone with a few counts. This rearrangement joins TRBV7-6 to TRBJ1-5, with 8 bases that match TRBD1. The junction had 13 bases not matched to a gene; V was cut back by 5 bases and J by 7 bases. The germline gives CDR1 SGHVS, CDR2 FNYEAQ. The CDR3 spans 16 residues. In DNA, the CDR3 is TGTGCCAGCAGCCTACCACCCAGGGGGCCAAACCAGCCCCAGCATTTT. This codes for CASSLPPRGPNQPQHF.

The genes are TRBV5-1 and TRBJ1-4; the D gene is possibly TRBD1 (5 bases). The CDR3 contains 16 residues. Germline values: CDR1 SGHRS, CDR2 YFSETQ. With 5 bases removed from V and 2 bases from J, the gap between germline ends came to 16 bases. The CDR3 reads CASRGTPGLTNEKLFF. CDR3 DNA sequence: TGCGCCAGCAGAGGAACCCCAGGGCTCACTAATGAAAAACTGTTTTTT.

The genes are TRBV23-1 and TRBJ1-2, with D perhaps matching TRBD1 (5 bases). TRBV23-1 is an ORF for which the function is uncertain. This CDR3 spans 14 amino acids. The V and J ends lost 3 bases and 8 bases respectively, with 16 bases between them. CDR3 in amino acids: CASSQSGTAGGYTF. In nucleotides, the CDR3 is TGCGCCAGCAGTCAGTCCGGGACCGCGGGGGGCTACACCTTC.